The next 10 T cell receptor beta chains were all read from a single sample in a study of cytomegalovirus exposure and HLA in healthy donors. The PCR used 60 Vbeta and 13 Jbeta primers. TCRdb's copy holds only in-frame clones and misses some; the assay was immunoSEQ multiplex PCR. The sample shows approximately 160,000 clones, around three quarters of them seen only once. The sample consisted of PBMCs. These receptors were obtained from a woman younger than 45 in good health and CMV-seronegative.

This rearrangement joins TRBV18 to TRBJ1-4; TRBD1 is a possible D gene (6 bases). The CDR3 covers 16 residues. The germline gives CDR1 KGHSH, CDR2 LQKENI. Deletions cut 5 bases from V and 2 bases from J, with 15 bases between. Written as DNA, the CDR3 is TGTGCCAGCTCATCGGACAGCCCGGGGACTAATGAAAAACTGTTTTTT. Its protein is CASSSDSPGTNEKLFF. Full variable domain (outside the CDR3, taken from reference TRBV18 and TRBJ1-4): NAGVMQNPRHLVRRRGQEARLRCSPMKGHSHVYWYRQLPEEGLKFMVYLQKENIIDESGMPKERFSAEFPKEGPSILRIQQVVRGDSAAYFCASSSDSPGTNEKLFFGSGTQLSVL.

This clone has just a few counts. Additional DNA sequences in this sample encode the identical CDR3. This chain connects TRBV7-8 to TRBJ2-1, with 9 bases aligning to TRBD2. CDR1 is SGHVS and CDR2 is FQNEAQ in the germline V gene. The V gene end was trimmed by 5 bases and the J gene end by 2 bases; junction bases not matched to a gene: 13. The CDR3 sequence is 18 residues long. CDR3 in amino acids: CASSPPFRLAGPYNEQFF. CDR3 nucleotide sequence: TGTGCCAGCAGCCCACCGTTCCGGCTAGCGGGGCCCTACAATGAGCAGTTCTTC.

The chain carries TRBV7-8 and TRBJ1-1; D gene ambiguous. From germline, CDR1 is SGHVS and CDR2 FQNEAQ. V lost 2 bases to trimming and J lost 1 base, with 5 bases between them. This CDR3 comprises 13 residues. The CDR3 region is CASSLQANTEAFF. CDR3 sequence (DNA): TGTGCCAGCAGCTTACAGGCGAACACTGAAGCTTTCTTT.

The genes are TRBV6-6 and TRBJ2-2; 10 bases fit TRBD1. The CDR3 runs to 16 residues. Germline V CDR1 and CDR2: MNHNY, SVGAGI (reference sequence). J gave up 7 bases and V 5 bases, and 10 bases lay outside the gene matches. In nucleotides, the CDR3 is TGTGCCAGCAGTGGAGTTGAGGACAGGGGGTTCGGGGAGCTGTTTTTT. It encodes CASSGVEDRGFGELFF.

The chain couples TRBV11-3 to TRBJ1-5; D may be TRBD1 (6 bases). The germline V and J ends were trimmed by 7 bases and 4 bases, with 14 bases remaining between them. The CDR3 is made up of 14 amino acids. Germline lookup yields CDR1 SGHNT and CDR2 YENEEA. The CDR3 bases are TGTGCCAGCACCCCCCTGGGGGCTAATCAGCCCCAGCATTTT. Translating it yields CASTPLGANQPQHF. Full variable domain (outside the CDR3, taken from reference TRBV11-3 and TRBJ1-5): EAGVVQSPRYKIIEKKQPVAFWCNPISGHNTLYWYLQNLGQGPELLIRYENEEAVDDSQLPKDRFSAERLKGVDSTLKIQPAELGDSAVYLCASTPLGANQPQHFGDGTRLSIL.

The chain joins TRBV6-1 to TRBJ2-7, with TRBD1 matching over 10 bases. In germline, CDR1 is MNHNS, CDR2 SASEGT. The CDR3 has 14 amino acids. The trim removed 4 bases at V and 6 bases at J, leaving 6 bases unmatched. CDR3 amino acids: CASSVDRGPCEQYF. CDR3 coding DNA: TGTGCCAGCAGTGTAGACAGGGGGCCCTGCGAGCAGTACTTC.

The rearrangement joins TRBV6-1 to TRBJ2-2, with 13 bases that match TRBD2. After removal of 7 bases from V and 8 bases from J, the junction contained 7 bases not matched to a gene. The germline V gene encodes CDR1 MNHNS and CDR2 SASEGT. CDR3 length equals 15 residues. CDR3 DNA: TGTGCCAGCAACGCCGGGACTAGCGGGAAGGGGGAGCTGTTTTTT. This translates into CASNAGTSGKGELFF.

V is TRBV19 and J is TRBJ1-2, with 8 bases matching TRBD1. The CDR3 runs to 14 residues. The germline CDR1 and CDR2 sequences are LNHDA and SQIVND (reference sequence). V gave up 5 bases and J gave up 6 bases; unmatched junction bases: 8. In DNA form, the CDR3 reads TGTGCCAGTAGTCCCGGGACAGGCCTCAATGGCTACACCTTC. It translates to CASSPGTGLNGYTF.

The rearrangement joins TRBV6-5 to TRBJ2-3; tentative D call: TRBD2 (6 bases). The germline CDR1 and CDR2 sequences are MNHEY and SVGAGI. Deletions cut 0 bases from V and 4 bases from J, with 14 bases between. The CDR3 runs 16 residues. The CDR3 DNA reads TGTGCCAGCAGTTACTCTGCGGGGCCTGTCCCAGATACGCAGTATTTT. This gives the protein CASSYSAGPVPDTQYF.

The chain combines TRBV5-5 with TRBJ1-1; 11 nucleotides agree with TRBD1. Germline assignment: CDR1 SGHKS and CDR2 YYEKEE (reference sequence). Trimming removed 3 bases from V and 13 bases from J; junction bases left unmatched: 5. This CDR3 comprises 12 residues. Written as DNA, the CDR3 is TGTGCCAGCAGCTCTTGGACAGGGGGCTTTTTCTTT. Translating gives CASSSWTGGFFF.